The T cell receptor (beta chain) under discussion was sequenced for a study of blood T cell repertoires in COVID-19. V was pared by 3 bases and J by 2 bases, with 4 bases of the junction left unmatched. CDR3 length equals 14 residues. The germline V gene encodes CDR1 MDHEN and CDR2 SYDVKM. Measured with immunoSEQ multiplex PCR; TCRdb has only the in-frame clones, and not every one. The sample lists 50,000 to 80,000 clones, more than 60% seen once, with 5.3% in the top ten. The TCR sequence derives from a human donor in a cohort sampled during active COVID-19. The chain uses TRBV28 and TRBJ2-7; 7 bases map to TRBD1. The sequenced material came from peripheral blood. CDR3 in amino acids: CASSLSQGAYEQYF. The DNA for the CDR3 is TGTGCCAGCAGTTTGAGCCAGGGGGCCTACGAGCAGTACTTC.